This TCR beta chain came from a study of early T cells in non-severe SARS-CoV-2 infection. This clonotype was picked up many times. MiXCR was run by TCRdb on the 5' RACE reads, yielding one entry per CDR3 protein. The profile covers about 30,000 distinct CDR3 sequences, with 5.6% appearing a single time and more than 20% taken by the ten largest. The clonotype originates from an adult who was a healthcare worker with PCR-confirmed SARS-CoV-2 infection or an uninfected control (not recorded which). The source material was whole blood.

The CDR3, as DNA: TGTGCCAGCGGCGGGTTGACAGGTTTGGACGAGCAGTACTTC. The encoded protein is CASGGLTGLDEQYF. The chain recombines TRBV6-1 with TRBJ2-7; a possible D gene is TRBD1 (6 bases). Trimming pared 8 bases from V and 5 bases from J, leaving 19 bases between. Germline CDR1 MNHNS, CDR2 SASEGT. This CDR3 contains 14 residues.